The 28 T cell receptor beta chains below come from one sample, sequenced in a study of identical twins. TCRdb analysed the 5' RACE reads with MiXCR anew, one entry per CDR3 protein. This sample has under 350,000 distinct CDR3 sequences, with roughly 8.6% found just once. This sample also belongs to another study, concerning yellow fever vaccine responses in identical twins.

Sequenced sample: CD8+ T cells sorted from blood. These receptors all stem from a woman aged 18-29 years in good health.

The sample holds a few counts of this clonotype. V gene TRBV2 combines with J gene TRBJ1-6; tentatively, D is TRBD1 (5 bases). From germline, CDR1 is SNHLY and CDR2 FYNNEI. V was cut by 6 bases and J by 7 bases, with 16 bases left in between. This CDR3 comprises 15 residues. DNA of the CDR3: TGTGCCAGCAGCGCGGGACCCTGGGGCAATTCACCCCTCCACTTT. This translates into CASSAGPWGNSPLHF.

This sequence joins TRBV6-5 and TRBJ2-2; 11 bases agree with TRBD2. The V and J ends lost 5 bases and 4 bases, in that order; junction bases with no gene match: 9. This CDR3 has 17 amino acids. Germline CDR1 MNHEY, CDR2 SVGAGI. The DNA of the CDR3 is TGTGCCAGCAGTAACCAACTAGCGGGGGATTCCACCGGGGAGCTGTTTTTT. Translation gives CASSNQLAGDSTGELFF.

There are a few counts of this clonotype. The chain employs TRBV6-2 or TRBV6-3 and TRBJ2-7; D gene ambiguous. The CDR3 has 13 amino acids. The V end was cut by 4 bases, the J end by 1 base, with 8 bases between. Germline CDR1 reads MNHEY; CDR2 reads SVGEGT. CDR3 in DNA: TGTGCCAGCAGTTGGGCCAGTTCCTACGAGCAGTACTTC. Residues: CASSWASSYEQYF.

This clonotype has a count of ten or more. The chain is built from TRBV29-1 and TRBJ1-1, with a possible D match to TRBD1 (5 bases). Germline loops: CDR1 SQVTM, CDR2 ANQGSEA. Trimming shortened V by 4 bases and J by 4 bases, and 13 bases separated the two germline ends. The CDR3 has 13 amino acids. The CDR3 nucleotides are TGCAGCGTTGTCTGGGACGGGGGCACTGAAGCTTTCTTT. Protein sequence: CSVVWDGGTEAFF.

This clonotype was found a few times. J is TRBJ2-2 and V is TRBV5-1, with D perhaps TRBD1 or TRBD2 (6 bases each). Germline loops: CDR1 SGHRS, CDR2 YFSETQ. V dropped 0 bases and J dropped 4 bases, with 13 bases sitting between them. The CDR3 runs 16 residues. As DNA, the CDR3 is TGCGCCAGCAGCTTGGAGGCAGGGGAGGCCACCGGGGAGCTGTTTTTT. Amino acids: CASSLEAGEATGELFF.

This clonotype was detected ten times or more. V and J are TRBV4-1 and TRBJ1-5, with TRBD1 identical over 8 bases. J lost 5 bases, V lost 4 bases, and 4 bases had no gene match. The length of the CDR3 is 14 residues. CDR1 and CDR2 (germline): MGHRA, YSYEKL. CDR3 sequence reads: CASSPTGGDQPQHF. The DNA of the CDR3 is TGCGCCAGCAGCCCCACAGGGGGGGATCAGCCCCAGCATTTT.

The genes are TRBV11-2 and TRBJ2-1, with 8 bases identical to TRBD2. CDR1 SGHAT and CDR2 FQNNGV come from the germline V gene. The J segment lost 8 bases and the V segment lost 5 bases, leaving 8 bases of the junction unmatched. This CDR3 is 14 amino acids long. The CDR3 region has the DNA TGTGCCAGCAGCCCGCCCGGGGGGGGGCATGAGCAGTTCTTC. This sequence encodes CASSPPGGGHEQFF. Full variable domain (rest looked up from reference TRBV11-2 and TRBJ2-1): EAGVAQSPRYKIIEKRQSVAFWCNPISGHATLYWYQQILGQGPKLLIQFQNNGVVDDSQLPKDRFSAERLKGVDSTLKIQPAKLEDSAVYLCASSPPGGGHEQFFGPGTRLTVL.

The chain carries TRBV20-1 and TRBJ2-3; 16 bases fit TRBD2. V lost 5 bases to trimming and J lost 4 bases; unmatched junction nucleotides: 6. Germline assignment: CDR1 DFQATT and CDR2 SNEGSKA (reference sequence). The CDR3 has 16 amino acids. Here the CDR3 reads CSALTGTSGRADTQYF. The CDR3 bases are TGCAGTGCTCTGACCGGGACTAGCGGGAGGGCAGATACGCAGTATTTT.

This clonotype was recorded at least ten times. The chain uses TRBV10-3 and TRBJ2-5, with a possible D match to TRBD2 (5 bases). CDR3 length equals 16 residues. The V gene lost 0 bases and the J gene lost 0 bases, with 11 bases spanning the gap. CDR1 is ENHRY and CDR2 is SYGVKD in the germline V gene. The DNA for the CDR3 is TGTGCCATCAGTGAGTCGACGCTGAGGGACCAAGAGACCCAGTACTTC. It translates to CAISESTLRDQETQYF.

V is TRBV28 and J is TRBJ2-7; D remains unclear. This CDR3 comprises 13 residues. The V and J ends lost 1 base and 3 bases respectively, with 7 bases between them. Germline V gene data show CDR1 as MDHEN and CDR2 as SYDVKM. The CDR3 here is CASSLLAGYEQYF. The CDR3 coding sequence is TGTGCCAGCAGTTTATTGGCCGGCTACGAGCAGTACTTC.

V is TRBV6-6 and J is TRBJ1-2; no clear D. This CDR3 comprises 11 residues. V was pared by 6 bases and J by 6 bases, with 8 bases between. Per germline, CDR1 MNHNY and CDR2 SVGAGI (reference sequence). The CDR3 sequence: CASRTVDGYTF. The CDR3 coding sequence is TGTGCCAGCAGAACGGTAGATGGCTACACCTTC.

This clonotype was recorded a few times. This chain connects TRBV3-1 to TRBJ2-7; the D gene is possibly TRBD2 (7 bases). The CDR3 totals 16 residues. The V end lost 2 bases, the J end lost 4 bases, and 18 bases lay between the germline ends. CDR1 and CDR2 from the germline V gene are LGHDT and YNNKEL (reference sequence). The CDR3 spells CASSQSLWRGPYEQYF. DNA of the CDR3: TGTGCCAGCAGCCAAAGTCTCTGGCGGGGGCCGTACGAGCAGTACTTC.

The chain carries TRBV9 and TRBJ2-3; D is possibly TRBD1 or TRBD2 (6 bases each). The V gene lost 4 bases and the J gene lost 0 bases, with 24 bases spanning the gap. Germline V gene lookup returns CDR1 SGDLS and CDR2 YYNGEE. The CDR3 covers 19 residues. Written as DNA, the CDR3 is TGTGCCAGCAGCCCGGGGTTGGTGGGGGGCCATCCTAGCACAGATACGCAGTATTTT. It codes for CASSPGLVGGHPSTDTQYF.

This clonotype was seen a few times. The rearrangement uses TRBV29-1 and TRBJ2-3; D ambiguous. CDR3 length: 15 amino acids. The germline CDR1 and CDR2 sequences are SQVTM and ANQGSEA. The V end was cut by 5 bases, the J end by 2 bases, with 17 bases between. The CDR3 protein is CSVRLLWVNTDTQYF. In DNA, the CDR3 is TGCAGCGTTAGGCTACTATGGGTGAACACAGATACGCAGTATTTT.

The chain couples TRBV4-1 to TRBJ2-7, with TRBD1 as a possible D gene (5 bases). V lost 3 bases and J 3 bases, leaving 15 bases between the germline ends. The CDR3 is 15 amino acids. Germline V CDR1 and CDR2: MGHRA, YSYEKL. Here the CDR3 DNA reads TGCGCCAGCAGCCAGGGGCAGTCCGGCTACTACGAGCAGTACTTC. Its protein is CASSQGQSGYYEQYF.

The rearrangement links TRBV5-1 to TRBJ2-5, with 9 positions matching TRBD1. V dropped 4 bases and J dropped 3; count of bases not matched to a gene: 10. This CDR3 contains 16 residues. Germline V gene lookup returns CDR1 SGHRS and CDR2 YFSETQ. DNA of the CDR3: TGCGCCAGCAGCGAAAACATCGGGACAGGGAAAGAGACCCAGTACTTC. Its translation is CASSENIGTGKETQYF.

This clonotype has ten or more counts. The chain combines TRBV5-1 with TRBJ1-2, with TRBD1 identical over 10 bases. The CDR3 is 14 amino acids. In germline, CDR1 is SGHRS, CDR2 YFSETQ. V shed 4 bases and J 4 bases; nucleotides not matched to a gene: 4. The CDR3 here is CASSTGQGIYGYTF. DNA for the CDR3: TGCGCCAGCAGCACGGGACAGGGGATCTATGGCTACACCTTC. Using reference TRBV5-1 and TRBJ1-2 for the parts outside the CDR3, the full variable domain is KAGVTQTPRYLIKTRGQQVTLSCSPISGHRSVSWYQQTPGQGLQFLFEYFSETQRNKGNFPGRFSGRQFSNSRSEMNVSTLELGDSALYLCASSTGQGIYGYTFGSGTRLTVV.

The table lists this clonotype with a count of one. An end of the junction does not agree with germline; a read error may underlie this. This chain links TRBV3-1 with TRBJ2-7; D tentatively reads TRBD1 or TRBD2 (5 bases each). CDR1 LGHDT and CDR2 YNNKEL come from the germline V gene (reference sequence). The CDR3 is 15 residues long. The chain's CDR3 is CATSQEWDGDYEQYF. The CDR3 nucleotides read TGTGCCACCAGCCAAGAGTGGGACGGGGACTACGAGCAGTACTTC.

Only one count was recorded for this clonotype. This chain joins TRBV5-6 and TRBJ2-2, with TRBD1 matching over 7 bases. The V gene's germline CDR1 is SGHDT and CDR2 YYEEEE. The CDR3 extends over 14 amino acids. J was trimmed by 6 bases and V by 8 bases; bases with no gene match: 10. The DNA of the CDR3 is TGTGCCAGGAGCCCCCCGACAGGGTCCGGGGAGCTGTTTTTT. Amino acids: CARSPPTGSGELFF.

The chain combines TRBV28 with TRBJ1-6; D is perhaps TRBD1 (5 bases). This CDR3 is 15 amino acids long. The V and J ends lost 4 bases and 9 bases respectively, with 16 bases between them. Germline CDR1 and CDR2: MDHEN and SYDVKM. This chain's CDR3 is CASSSDPGAGSPLHF. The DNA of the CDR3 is TGTGCCAGCAGTTCAGACCCCGGGGCCGGTTCACCCCTCCACTTT.

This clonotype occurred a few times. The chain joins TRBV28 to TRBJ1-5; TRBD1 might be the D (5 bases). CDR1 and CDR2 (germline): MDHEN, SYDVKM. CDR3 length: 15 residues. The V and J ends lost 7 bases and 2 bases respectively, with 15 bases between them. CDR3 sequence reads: CASTTRGLGNQPQHF. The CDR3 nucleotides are TGTGCCAGCACCACTCGGGGGTTGGGCAATCAGCCCCAGCATTTT.

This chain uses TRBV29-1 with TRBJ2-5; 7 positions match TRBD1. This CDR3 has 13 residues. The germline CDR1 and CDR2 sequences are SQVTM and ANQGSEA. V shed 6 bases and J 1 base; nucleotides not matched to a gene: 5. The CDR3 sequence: CSVHWDSQETQYF. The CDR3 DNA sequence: TGCAGCGTGCATTGGGACAGCCAAGAGACCCAGTACTTC.

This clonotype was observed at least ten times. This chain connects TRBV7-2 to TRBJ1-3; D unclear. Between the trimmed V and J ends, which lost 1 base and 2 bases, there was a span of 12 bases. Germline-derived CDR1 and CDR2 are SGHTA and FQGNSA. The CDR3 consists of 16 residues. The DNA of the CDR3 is TGTGCCAGCAGCTTAGGGCCGGGTTTACCTGGAAACACCATATATTTT. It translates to CASSLGPGLPGNTIYF.

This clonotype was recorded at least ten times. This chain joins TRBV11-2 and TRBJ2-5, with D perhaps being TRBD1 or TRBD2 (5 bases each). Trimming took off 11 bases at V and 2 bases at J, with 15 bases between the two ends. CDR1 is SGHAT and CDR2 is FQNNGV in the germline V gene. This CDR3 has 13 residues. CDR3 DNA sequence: TGTGCCTCAAACCGGGACCCACAAGAGACCCAGTACTTC. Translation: CASNRDPQETQYF.

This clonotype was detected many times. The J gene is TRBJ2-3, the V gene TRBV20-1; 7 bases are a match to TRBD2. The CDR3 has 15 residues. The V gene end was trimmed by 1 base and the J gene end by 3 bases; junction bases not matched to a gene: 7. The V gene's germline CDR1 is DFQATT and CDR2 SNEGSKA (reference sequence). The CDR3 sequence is CSARAAGLETDTQYF. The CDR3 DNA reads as TGCAGTGCTAGAGCAGCGGGGCTGGAGACAGATACGCAGTATTTT.

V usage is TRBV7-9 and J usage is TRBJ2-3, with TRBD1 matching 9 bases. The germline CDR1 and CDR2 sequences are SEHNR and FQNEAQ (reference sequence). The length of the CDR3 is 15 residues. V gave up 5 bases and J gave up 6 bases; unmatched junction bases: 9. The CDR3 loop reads CASSAGTGSEDTQYF. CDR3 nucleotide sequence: TGTGCCAGCAGCGCCGGGACAGGGAGTGAGGATACGCAGTATTTT.

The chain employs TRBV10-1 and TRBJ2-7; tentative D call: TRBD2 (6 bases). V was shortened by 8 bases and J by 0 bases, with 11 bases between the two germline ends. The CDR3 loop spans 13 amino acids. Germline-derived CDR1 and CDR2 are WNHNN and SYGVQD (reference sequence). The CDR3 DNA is TGCGCCAGCGGGGGAGGATACTCCTACGAGCAGTACTTC. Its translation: CASGGGYSYEQYF.

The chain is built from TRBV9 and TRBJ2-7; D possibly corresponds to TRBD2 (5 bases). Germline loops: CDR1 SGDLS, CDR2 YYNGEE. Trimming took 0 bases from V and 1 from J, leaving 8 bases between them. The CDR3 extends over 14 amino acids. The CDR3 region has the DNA TGTGCCAGCAGCGTAGGCCCGGGATCCTACGAGCAGTACTTC. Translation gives CASSVGPGSYEQYF.